This TCR beta chain appears in the sequencing data of a study of untreated major depressive disorder. Here immunoSEQ multiplex PCR was the method, and the copy in TCRdb shows in-frame clones only, minus some. The table includes 15,000 to 20,000 clones, about 83% detected once. From germline, CDR1 is SGHNT and CDR2 YYREEE (reference sequence). This CDR3 has 17 amino acids. V was pared by 3 bases and J by 2 bases, with 9 bases of the junction left unmatched. The chain has TRBV5-4 and TRBJ1-4; 8 nucleotides align to TRBD1. What was sequenced was CD4+ T cells from PBMCs. The clonotype was recovered from a woman aged 30 to 39 in good health. The CDR3 DNA is TGTGCCAGCAGCTCCAAAAAGACAGGGGTGACTAATGAAAAACTGTTTTTT. Encoded protein: CASSSKKTGVTNEKLFF.